The clone carrying this T cell receptor beta chain was observed a single time. The antigen remains undetermined. These data originate in a study of blood T cell dynamics during melanoma immunotherapy. Study-level results: Clones driving repertoire changes may be melanoma-specific or general immune activation.

The protocol was immunoSEQ multiplex PCR, while the TCRdb copy is restricted to in-frame clones and leaves out a portion. The data show around 20,000 clones, nearly 90% seen once. As to time point: week 3, after first cycle of checkpoint inhibitor. The V gene's germline CDR1 is SGDLS and CDR2 YYNGEE. The CDR3 extends over 15 amino acids. Germline trimming cut 0 bases from V and 4 bases from J; bases unmatched to any gene: 4. The chain is built from TRBV9 and TRBJ2-3; TRBD2 matches at 8 bases. This sample comprised blood, obtained from a patient treated with checkpoint blockade. This TCR came from a human donor with melanoma. The CDR3 sequence is CASSVASGSADTQYF. The CDR3 nucleotides are TGTGCCAGCAGCGTAGCGAGCGGGAGTGCAGATACGCAGTATTTT.